This is a list of T cell receptor beta chains from one sample in a study of cytomegalovirus exposure and HLA in healthy donors. Profiled with immunoSEQ multiplex PCR; TCRdb holds only in-frame clones, not every one. The table has 250,000 to 300,000 clones, approximately 85% seen once. The source material was PBMCs. These receptors originate from a woman aged 40 to 50 in good health and CMV-seropositive. CDR3s include the opening cysteine and the closing phenylalanine or tryptophan. Fields, in order: D gene, clone size, V gene, J gene, CDR3 DNA, CDR3 protein. A D gene is named only where the DNA matches it firmly. Expanded clones get a size class; other rows say once, few or many, or leave the size out.

>TRBD2|NA|TRBV10-3|TRBJ2-2
TGTGCCATCAGTGGTGTAGCGGGAAACACCGGGGAGCTGTTTTTT
CAISGVAGNTGELFF
>NA|NA|TRBV9|TRBJ1-3
TGTGCCAGCAGCGTAGAAACAACTGGAAACACCATATATTTT
CASSVETTGNTIYF
>NA|NA|TRBV6-4|TRBJ1-1
TGTGCCAGCAGAGCGGGGGGGAACACTGAAGCTTTCTTT
CASRAGGNTEAFF
>TRBD2|few|TRBV29-1|TRBJ2-3
TGCAGCGTGGAAAGCGGGACCGGCACAGATACGCAGTATTTT
CSVESGTGTDTQYF
>NA|NA|TRBV7-9|TRBJ2-5
TGTGCCAGCAGTTTAAATGGGGCAGGTTCTCAAGAGACCCAGTACTTC
CASSLNGAGSQETQYF
>TRBD1|NA|TRBV6-5|TRBJ1-5
TGTGCCAGCAGTTACAGTCGGGACAGTTCCTCCCAGCCCCAGCATTTT
CASSYSRDSSSQPQHF
>NA|NA|TRBV23-1|TRBJ2-2
TGCGCCAGCAGTCAATCGGCGGACACACAAACTACGAACACCGGGGAGCTGTTTTTT
CASSQSADTQTTNTGELFF
>NA|NA|TRBV6-6|TRBJ2-3
TGTGCCAGCAGCCGGTCGGGGGGCGGAACAGATACGCAGTATTTT
CASSRSGGGTDTQYF
>TRBD2|NA|TRBV18|TRBJ2-7
TGTGCCAGCTCATCCTCTAGCGGGAGATACGAGCAGTACTTC
CASSSSSGRYEQYF
>TRBD1|NA|TRBV6-6|TRBJ1-1
TGTGCCAGCAGTTATTCAGGGGGGAACACTGAAGCTTTCTTT
CASSYSGGNTEAFF